This TCR beta chain was obtained from a study of Graves' ophthalmopathy and Graves' hyperthyroidism. General study findings and limits: Blood repertoires reportedly contained most expanded thyroid clonotypes above 0.001 frequency.

The CDR3 has 17 residues. V gave up 6 bases and J gave up 5 bases; unmatched junction bases: 11. CDR1 MNHEY and CDR2 SVGEGT come from the germline V gene. Amplification of the TCR beta CDR3 regions used RNA transcripts (as template). HTBI-primed RT-PCR formed the first round, and a multiplex PCR formed the second. A single record per CDR3 protein comes from TCRdb applying MiXCR to the multiplex PCR reads. The sample includes 400,000 or so distinct CDR3 sequences, roughly 15% seen only once; the top ten take roughly 7%. This clonotype was picked up many times. Its antigen is not known. This receptor was taken from a woman aged 18-29 years with stable Graves' hyperthyroidism. The rearrangement links TRBV6-2 or TRBV6-3 to TRBJ2-5; 14 nucleotides align to TRBD2. The sample was peripheral blood. The CDR3 reads CASRGGLAGAPTETQYF. The CDR3 bases are TGTGCCAGCAGGGGGGGACTAGCGGGGGCCCCGACGGAGACCCAGTACTTC.